This T cell receptor beta chain was retrieved from a study of blood T cell repertoires in COVID-19. Overall study: Researchers got acute and convalescent COVID-19 samples from the United States, Italy and Spain. From T cells, B-cell-depleted T cells, or PBMCs came the material, which was cDNA or gDNA.

Trimming left V 1 base short and J 3 bases short, with 9 bases between. The CDR3 runs 14 residues. Germline V gene lookup returns CDR1 LGHDT and CDR2 YNNKEL (reference sequence). Under the authors' procedure: Amplified reference gene primers provided the basis for estimating nucleated cell counts. Here immunoSEQ multiplex PCR was the method, and the copy in TCRdb shows in-frame clones only, minus some. V and J calls and clone size come straight from that table; D and trimming were deduced from the DNA. Of 190,000 or so clones detected, about 88% appear once; the ten largest clones hold less than 3.5%.

The rearrangement uses TRBV3-1 (or the pseudogene TRBV3-2) and TRBJ2-5, with a tentative D call TRBD2 (5 bases). Sequenced material: peripheral blood. The sequence was obtained from a woman aged 25 to 39 with active or convalescent COVID-19. The CDR3, as DNA: TGTGCCAGCAGCCAAGGTATCGGGGAAGAGACCCAGTACTTC. It codes for CASSQGIGEETQYF.